Shown below are 21 T cell receptor beta chains from a single sample sequenced in a study of blood T cell repertoires in COVID-19. Data came from immunoSEQ multiplex PCR; TCRdb stores just in-frame clones and leaves some out. The table includes more than 250,000 clones, around 90% detected once. Sequencing was done on a sample of PBMCs or T cells enriched from blood (not recorded which). The receptors here all came from a woman between 18 and 30 years old with acute COVID-19.

The chain couples TRBV25-1 to TRBJ2-3, with D unresolved. Germline V gene lookup returns CDR1 MGHDK and CDR2 SYGVNS. V dropped 4 bases and J dropped 3 bases, with 17 bases sitting between them. The CDR3 covers 16 residues. This CDR3 reads CASSVRLIAGTDTQYF. CDR3 bases: TGTGCCAGCAGTGTCCGACTTATAGCTGGTACAGATACGCAGTATTTT.

CDR3 residues: CASSPDRQTYEQYF. CDR3 nucleotides: TGTGCCAGCAGCCCGGACAGACAGACCTACGAGCAGTACTTC. V gene TRBV9 combines with J gene TRBJ2-7, with TRBD1 as a possible D gene (6 bases). There are 14 residues in the CDR3. V lost 4 bases and J 2 bases, leaving 13 bases between the germline ends. CDR1 and CDR2 from the germline V gene are SGDLS and YYNGEE.

A single count supports this clone. The sample contains more than one DNA sequence encoding this CDR3. The chain combines TRBV19 with TRBJ1-5; TRBD1 aligns across 7 bases. With V trimmed by 5 bases and J by 4 bases, 2 bases remained unmatched. CDR3 length: 13 residues. Germline loops: CDR1 LNHDA, CDR2 SQIVND (reference sequence). CDR3 nucleotide sequence: TGTGCCAGTAGTCTCAGGGGGAATCAGCCCCAGCATTTT. It codes for CASSLRGNQPQHF.

There are a few counts of this clone. The V call is TRBV5-1, the J call TRBJ2-7, with 13 nucleotides matching TRBD2. Per germline, CDR1 SGHRS and CDR2 YFSETQ. Trimming at V came to 4 bases and at J to 5 bases, leaving 9 bases not matched to a gene. This CDR3 region has 16 residues. The CDR3 loop is CASSTGTSGNLDEQYF. The DNA of the CDR3 is TGCGCCAGCAGCACAGGGACTAGCGGGAATCTCGACGAGCAGTACTTC.

CDR3: CAWSVWENNEKLFF. DNA for the CDR3: TGTGCCTGGAGTGTATGGGAGAATAATGAAAAACTGTTTTTT. This chain connects TRBV30 to TRBJ1-4, with D uncertain. V was pared by 0 bases and J by 4 bases, with 9 bases between. Germline CDR1 and CDR2: GTSNPN and SVGIG (reference sequence). This CDR3 is built from 14 residues.

The rearrangement joins TRBV7-8 to TRBJ1-4; D possibly corresponds to TRBD1 (5 bases). The CDR3 spans 15 residues. In germline, CDR1 is SGHVS, CDR2 FQNEAQ. V was shortened by 4 bases and J by 6 bases, with 15 bases between the two germline ends. DNA of the CDR3: TGTGCCAGCAGCTCCTGGGGCAGAAATGATGAAAAACTGTTTTTT. Translated, it gives CASSSWGRNDEKLFF.

The chain uses TRBV2 and TRBJ2-2; D is possibly TRBD1 (7 bases). Germline-derived CDR1 and CDR2 are SNHLY and FYNNEI. The CDR3 length is 16 residues. Trimming removed 7 bases from V and 4 bases from J, with 19 bases in between. The CDR3, as DNA: TGTGCCAGCAAGGGACCCCGACAGGGAGGCACCGGGGAGCTGTTTTTT. It yields the protein CASKGPRQGGTGELFF.

With regard to this clone: At one of its ends the junction is not consistent with the germline gene, which may arise from a read error. V usage is TRBV6-5 and J usage is TRBJ1-5; no firm D call. CDR3 size: 16 residues. Germline CDR1 reads MNHEY; CDR2 reads SVGAGI. CDR3 residues: CASSHSLGDSNQPQHF. CDR3 bases: TGTGCCAGCAGTCACTCTTTGGGCGATAGCAATCAGCCCCAGCATTTT.

V is TRBV27 and J is TRBJ2-7; 9 positions agree with TRBD1. V dropped 4 bases and J dropped 9; count of bases not matched to a gene: 19. Germline CDR1 and CDR2: MNHEY and SMNVEV (reference sequence). The CDR3 length is 17 residues. CDR3 amino acids: CASSSTSPGQGYVGQYF. The CDR3 nucleotides read TGTGCCAGCAGTTCGACCTCCCCGGGACAGGGCTACGTTGGGCAGTACTTC.

The genes are TRBV24-1 and TRBJ2-2, with 9 bases lining up with TRBD2. Germline-derived CDR1 and CDR2 are KGHDR and SFDVKD. The CDR3 extends over 19 amino acids. Unmatched junction bases numbered 18, after V lost 4 bases and J lost 7 bases. As DNA, the CDR3 is TGTGCCACCAGTGACCCGATCTACGGAGCGGGGGGAACGGGCGGGGAGCTGTTTTTT. Translating gives CATSDPIYGAGGTGGELFF.

The gene calls are TRBV30 and TRBJ2-5, with D possibly being TRBD2 (6 bases). V was clipped by 0 bases and J by 7 bases, with 12 bases between them. Germline V gives CDR1 GTSNPN, CDR2 SVGIG (reference sequence). The CDR3 extends over 13 amino acids. In nucleotides, the CDR3 is TGTGCCTGGAGTGTACGGGAGCGGAGGACCCAGTACTTC. Its translation is CAWSVRERRTQYF.

This clone was observed a single time. The chain employs TRBV4-1 and TRBJ2-7; D possibly corresponds to TRBD1 (5 bases). Germline V lookup: CDR1 MGHRA, CDR2 YSYEKL. The CDR3 totals 15 residues. The V end was cut by 0 bases, the J end by 3 bases, with 12 bases between. The CDR3 DNA sequence: TGCGCCAGCAGCCAAGACGGTGGGCAGGGCTACGAGCAGTACTTC. The encoded protein is CASSQDGGQGYEQYF.

The genes are TRBV19 and TRBJ2-7, with a weak D call TRBD1 (6 bases). The CDR3 sequence is 16 residues long. Trimming pared 3 bases from V and 3 bases from J, leaving 18 bases between. Looked up from germline, CDR1 is LNHDA and CDR2 is SQIVND (reference sequence). CDR3 coding DNA: TGTGCCAGTAGTATGAATGCGAAGAGGGGGTTCTACGAGCAGTACTTC. Translated, it gives CASSMNAKRGFYEQYF.

CDR3 loop: CASSLLGQFQETQYF. CDR3 nucleotide sequence: TGTGCCAGCAGCTTACTGGGACAGTTCCAAGAGACCCAGTACTTC. The chain carries TRBV7-9 and TRBJ2-5, with 7 bases lining up with TRBD1. The J segment lost 1 base and the V segment lost 2 bases, leaving 4 bases of the junction unmatched. The CDR3 has 15 residues. In germline, CDR1 is SEHNR, CDR2 FQNEAQ (reference sequence).

This clone was counted once. V and J are TRBV6-6 and TRBJ2-3, with D maybe TRBD1 (6 bases). CDR3 length: 16 amino acids. From germline, CDR1 is MNHNY and CDR2 SVGAGI (reference sequence). Deletions cut 0 bases from V and 2 bases from J, with 12 bases between. The CDR3 DNA reads TGTGCCAGCAGTTACTCGAGAAACAGGGCCACAGATACGCAGTATTTT. Translation: CASSYSRNRATDTQYF.

This clone was seen a few times. The J gene is TRBJ2-7, the V gene TRBV11-2, with 7 bases fitting TRBD1. The V and J ends lost 1 base and 5 bases, in that order; junction bases with no gene match: 8. Germline CDR1 reads SGHAT; CDR2 reads FQNNGV. The CDR3 spans 15 residues. This CDR3 is CASSLGGTTGDEQYF. CDR3 sequence (DNA): TGTGCCAGCAGCTTAGGCGGAACTACAGGGGACGAGCAGTACTTC.

V usage is TRBV30 and J usage is TRBJ2-1; 11 positions match TRBD2. This CDR3 has 14 residues. V shed 3 bases and J 8 bases; nucleotides not matched to a gene: 6. CDR1 GTSNPN and CDR2 SVGIG come from the germline V gene (reference sequence). DNA for the CDR3: TGTGCCTGGAGCCGACTAGCGGGAATAGATGAGCAGTTCTTC. Amino acid sequence: CAWSRLAGIDEQFF.

CDR3 protein: CASSQGQGARHEQYF. In DNA form, the CDR3 reads TGTGCCAGCAGCCAGGGACAGGGGGCGCGTCACGAGCAGTACTTC. The rearrangement links TRBV5-4 to TRBJ2-7; 12 bases match TRBD1. This CDR3 has 15 amino acids. CDR1 is SGHNT and CDR2 is YYREEE in the germline V gene (reference sequence). V shed 4 bases and J 5 bases; nucleotides not matched to a gene: 7.

The rearrangement links TRBV7-3 to TRBJ2-1, with D possibly TRBD2 on 5 matching bases. The V gene lost 0 bases and the J gene lost 6 bases, with 6 bases spanning the gap. This CDR3 contains 13 residues. Germline V CDR1 and CDR2: SGHTA, FQGTGA. The CDR3 DNA reads TGTGCCAGCAGCTTAACTAGCGCCAATGAGCAGTTCTTC. This gives the protein CASSLTSANEQFF.

This chain uses TRBV12-3 or TRBV12-4 with TRBJ2-7; possible D gene TRBD2, 6 bases. The CDR3 has 13 residues. Trimming left V 3 bases short and J 5 bases short, with 11 bases between. In DNA, the CDR3 is TGTGCCAGCAGTTTTGGAGGGCCCAACGAGCAGTACTTC. This translates into CASSFGGPNEQYF.

The chain uses TRBV11-2 and TRBJ2-1, with TRBD1 as a possible D gene (6 bases). Germline V gene lookup returns CDR1 SGHAT and CDR2 FQNNGV. The V and J ends lost 2 bases and 5 bases respectively, with 13 bases between them. The CDR3 runs to 15 residues. CDR3 nucleotide sequence: TGTGCCAGCAGCTTACAAGAGTGGGGGCACAATGAGCAGTTCTTC. Translation: CASSLQEWGHNEQFF.